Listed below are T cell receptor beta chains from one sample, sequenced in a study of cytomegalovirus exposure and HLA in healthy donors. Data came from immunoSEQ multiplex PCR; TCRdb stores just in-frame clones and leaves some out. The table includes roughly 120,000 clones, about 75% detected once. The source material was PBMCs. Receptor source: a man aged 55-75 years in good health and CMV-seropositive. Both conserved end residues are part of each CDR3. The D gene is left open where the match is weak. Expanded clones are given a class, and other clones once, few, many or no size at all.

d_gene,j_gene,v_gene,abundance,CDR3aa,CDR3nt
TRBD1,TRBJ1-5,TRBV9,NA,CASSAGGGNQPQHF,TGTGCCAGCAGCGCAGGGGGAGGCAATCAGCCCCAGCATTTT
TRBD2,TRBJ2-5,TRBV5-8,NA,CASSRRWGGEETQYF,TGTGCCAGCAGCCGCCGGTGGGGGGGAGAGGAGACCCAGTACTTC
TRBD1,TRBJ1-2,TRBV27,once,CASSSLRQGAIRGYGYTF,TGTGCCAGCAGTTCTCTAAGACAGGGGGCAATTCGCGGTTATGGCTACACCTTC
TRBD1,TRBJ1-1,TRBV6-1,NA,CASSDRGVTEAFF,TGTGCCAGCAGCGACAGGGGGGTTACTGAAGCTTTCTTT
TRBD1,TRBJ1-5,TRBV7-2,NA,CASSWGQGHNQPQHF,TGTGCCAGCAGCTGGGGACAGGGACACAATCAGCCCCAGCATTTT
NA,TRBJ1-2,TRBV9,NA,CASSLLGDYGYTF,TGTGCCAGCAGCCTTCTCGGGGACTATGGCTACACCTTC
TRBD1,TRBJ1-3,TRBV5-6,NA,CASSLPGQGSRNTIYF,TGTGCCAGCAGCCTACCGGGACAGGGGAGTAGGAACACCATATATTTT
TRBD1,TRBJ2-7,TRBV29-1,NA,CSVADRGYPYF,TGCAGCGTGGCGGACAGGGGGTATCCGTACTTC
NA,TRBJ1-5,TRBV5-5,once,CASSLAARWNSNQPQHF,TGTGCCAGCAGCTTGGCCGCTAGGTGGAATAGCAATCAGCCCCAGCATTTT
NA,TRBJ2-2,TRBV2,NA,CASSGDSGELFF,TGTGCCAGCAGTGGAGACTCCGGGGAGCTGTTCTTT
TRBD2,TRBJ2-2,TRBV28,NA,CAYGAGGHSDTGELFF,TGTGCCTACGGGGCGGGAGGGCACTCCGACACCGGGGAGCTGTTTTTT
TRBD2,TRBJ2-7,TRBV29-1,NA,CSARGGSGYEQYF,TGCAGCGCGAGGGGCGGGAGTGGGTACGAGCAGTACTTC
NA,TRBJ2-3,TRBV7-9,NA,CASSLVVEGDTQYF,TGTGCCAGCAGCTTAGTTGTTGAGGGAGATACGCAGTATTTT
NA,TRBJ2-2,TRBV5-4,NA,CASSLPRATGELFF,TGTGCCAGCAGCTTGCCGCGGGCCACCGGGGAGCTGTTTTTT
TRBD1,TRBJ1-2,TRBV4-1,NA,CASSQGFGQEVGYGYTF,TGCGCCAGCAGCCAAGGGTTTGGACAGGAGGTCGGCTATGGCTACACCTTC
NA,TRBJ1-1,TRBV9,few,CASSVDGRYLTEAFF,TGTGCCAGCAGCGTAGATGGCAGGTATCTCACTGAAGCTTTCTTT
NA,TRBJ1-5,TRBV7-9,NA,CASSLNSGYNQPQHF,TGTGCCAGCAGCTTAAACTCGGGTTACAATCAGCCCCAGCATTTT
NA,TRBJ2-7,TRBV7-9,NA,CASSTGGFYEQYF,TGTGCCAGCAGTACGGGGGGCTTTTACGAGCAGTACTTC
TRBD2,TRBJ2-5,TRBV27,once,CASRFAGTRGQETQYF,TGTGCCAGCAGATTTGCGGGGACTAGAGGCCAAGAGACCCAGTACTTC
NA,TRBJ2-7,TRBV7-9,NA,CSSSLLQPGGSSYEQYF,TGTTCCAGCAGCTTACTACAGCCGGGGGGCTCTTCCTACGAGCAGTACTTC
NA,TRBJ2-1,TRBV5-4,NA,CASSLDRAMDNEQFF,TGTGCCAGCAGCTTGGACAGGGCGATGGACAATGAGCAGTTCTTC
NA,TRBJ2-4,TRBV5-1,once,CASSFSLGLSSFQYF,TGCGCCAGCAGCTTTTCCCTTGGACTTTCGTCATTTCAGTACTTC
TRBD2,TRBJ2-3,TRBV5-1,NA,CASSLALGSGYSTDTQYF,TGCGCCAGCAGCTTGGCCCTGGGTAGCGGGTATAGCACAGATACGCAGTATTTT
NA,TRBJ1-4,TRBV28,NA,CASSLIRGGAGKLFF,TGTGCCAGCAGTTTGATAAGAGGAGGGGCGGGAAAACTGTTTTTT
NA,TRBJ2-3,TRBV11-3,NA,CASSSAEGPDTQYF,TGTGCCAGCAGCTCGGCGGAGGGTCCAGATACGCAGTATTTT
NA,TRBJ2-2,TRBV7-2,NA,CASSLITVANTGELFF,TGTGCCAGCAGCTTAATTACGGTCGCGAACACCGGGGAGCTGTTTTTT
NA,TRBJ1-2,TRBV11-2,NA,CASSLVQGSSYGYTF,TGTGCCAGCAGCTTAGTGCAGGGGTCGTCCTATGGCTACACCTTC
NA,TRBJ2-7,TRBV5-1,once,CASSLLAGSSYEQYF,TGCGCCAGCAGCTTGCTGGCGGGTAGCTCCTACGAGCAGTACTTC
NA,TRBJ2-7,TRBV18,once,CASSPAGDGEQYF,TGTGCCAGCTCACCGGCCGGGGATGGCGAGCAGTACTTC
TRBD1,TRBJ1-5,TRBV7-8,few,CASSPQGAYQPQHF,TGTGCCAGCAGCCCTCAGGGGGCATATCAGCCCCAGCATTTT
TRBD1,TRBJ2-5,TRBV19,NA,CASRGVGQLQETQYF,TGTGCCAGTCGCGGAGTGGGACAGCTTCAAGAGACCCAGTACTTC
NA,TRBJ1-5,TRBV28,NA,CATRLRDQPQHF,TGTGCCACCCGACTGAGGGATCAGCCCCAGCATTTT
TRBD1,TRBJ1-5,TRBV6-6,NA,CASSHKGQVTNQPQHF,TGTGCCAGCAGCCACAAGGGACAGGTGACTAATCAGCCCCAGCATTTT
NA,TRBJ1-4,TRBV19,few,CASSTTGRVWEKLFF,TGTGCCAGTAGCACCACAGGGAGGGTATGGGAAAAACTGTTTTTT
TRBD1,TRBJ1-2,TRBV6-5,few,CASSYRGTGDYGYTF,TGTGCCAGCAGTTACAGGGGGACAGGTGACTATGGCTACACCTTC
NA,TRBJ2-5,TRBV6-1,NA,CASGRQIQETQYF,TGTGCCAGCGGCCGACAGATCCAAGAGACCCAGTACTTC
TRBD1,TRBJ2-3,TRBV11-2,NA,CASSPTGTATDTQYF,TGTGCCAGCAGCCCAACCGGGACAGCCACAGATACGCAGTATTTT
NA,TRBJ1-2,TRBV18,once,CASSPPEGSYGYTF,TGTGCCAGCTCACCACCAGAGGGTAGCTATGGCTACACCTTC